The T cell receptor (beta chain) described here comes from a study of shared clonotypes between healthy human individuals. Study information: Three plates each covered CD4 naive and memory; CD8 naive two, CD8 memory one. Study results and caveats: Naive subsets generally exceeded memory subsets in estimated richness.

As to this clone: The antigen is not known.

Only in-frame clones appear in the TCRdb table, and some are missing; sequencing was by immunoSEQ multiplex PCR. There are about 180,000 clones in the sample; over 80% occur only once, and 0.065% to 0.07% lies in the top ten. Donors included only healthy HIV-negative adults lacking recent acute infections or vaccinations. CDR3 length equals 16 residues. Germline V gene lookup returns CDR1 SGDLS and CDR2 YYNGEE. Material: naive CD4+ T cells sorted from blood. The sample's subset: CD45RA+ positively selected. This TCR was sampled from a woman aged 25 to 39 in good health. The chain recombines TRBV9 with TRBJ2-5, with 9 bases fitting TRBD2. Matching the DNA end better, TRBJ2-7 makes the J call doubtful. The CDR3, as DNA: TGTGCCAGCAGCGTAGTTGGCGGGAGGGCGGGCGACGAGCAGTACTTC. It codes for CASSVVGGRAGDEQYF.